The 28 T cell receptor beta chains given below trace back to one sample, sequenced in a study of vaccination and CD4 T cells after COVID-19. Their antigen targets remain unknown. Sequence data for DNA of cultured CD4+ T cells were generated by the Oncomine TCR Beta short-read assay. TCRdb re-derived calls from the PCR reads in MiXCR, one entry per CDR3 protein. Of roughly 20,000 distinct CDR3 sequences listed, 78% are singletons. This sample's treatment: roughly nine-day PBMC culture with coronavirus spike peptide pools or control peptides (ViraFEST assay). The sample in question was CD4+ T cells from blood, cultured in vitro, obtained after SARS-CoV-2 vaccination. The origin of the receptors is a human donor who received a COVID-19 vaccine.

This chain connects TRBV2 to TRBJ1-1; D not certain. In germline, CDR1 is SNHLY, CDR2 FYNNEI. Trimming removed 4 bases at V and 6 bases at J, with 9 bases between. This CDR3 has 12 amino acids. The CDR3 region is CASSGDWAEAFF. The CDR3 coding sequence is TGTGCCAGCAGTGGGGATTGGGCTGAAGCTTTCTTT.

CDR3 bases: TGTGCCAGCAGTTTCAGGGGAATTAACTATGGCTACACCTTC. Its protein product is CASSFRGINYGYTF. The chain is built from TRBV28 and TRBJ1-2; D is perhaps TRBD1 (6 bases). The CDR3 has 14 amino acids. CDR1 MDHEN and CDR2 SYDVKM come from the germline V gene. Between the trimmed V and J ends, which lost 3 bases and 1 base, there was a span of 9 bases.

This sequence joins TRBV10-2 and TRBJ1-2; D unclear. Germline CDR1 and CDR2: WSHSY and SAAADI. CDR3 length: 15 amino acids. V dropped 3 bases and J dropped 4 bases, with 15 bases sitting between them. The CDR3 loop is CASSEVGNRAYGYTF. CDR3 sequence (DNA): TGCGCCAGCAGTGAAGTGGGGAACCGAGCCTATGGCTACACCTTC.

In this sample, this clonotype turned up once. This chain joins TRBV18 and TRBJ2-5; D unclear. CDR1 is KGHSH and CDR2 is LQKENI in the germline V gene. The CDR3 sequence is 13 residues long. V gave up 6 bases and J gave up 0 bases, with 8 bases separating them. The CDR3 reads CASSPNYQETQYF. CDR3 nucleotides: TGTGCCAGCTCCCCTAATTACCAAGAGACCCAGTACTTC.

The CDR3 reads CATSGGLGTEAFF. CDR3 bases: TGTGCCACCAGTGGGGGGCTTGGCACTGAAGCTTTCTTT. J is TRBJ1-1 and V is TRBV24-1; tentative D call: TRBD1 (6 bases). Trimming left V 5 bases short and J 4 bases short, with 10 bases between. This CDR3 has 13 residues. From germline, CDR1 is KGHDR and CDR2 SFDVKD.

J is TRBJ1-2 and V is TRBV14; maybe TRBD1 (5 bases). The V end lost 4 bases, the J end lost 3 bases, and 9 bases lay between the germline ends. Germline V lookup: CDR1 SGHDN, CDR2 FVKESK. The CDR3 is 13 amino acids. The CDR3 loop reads CASSLRVYYGYTF. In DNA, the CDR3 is TGTGCCAGCAGCCTCAGGGTTTACTATGGCTACACCTTC.

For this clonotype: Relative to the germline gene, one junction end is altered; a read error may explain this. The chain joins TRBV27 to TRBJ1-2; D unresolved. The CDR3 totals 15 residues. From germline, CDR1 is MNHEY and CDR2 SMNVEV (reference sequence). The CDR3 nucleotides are TGTGCCACCAGTGCCGGAGACGGAGAAGTATATGGCTACACCTTC. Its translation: CATSAGDGEVYGYTF.

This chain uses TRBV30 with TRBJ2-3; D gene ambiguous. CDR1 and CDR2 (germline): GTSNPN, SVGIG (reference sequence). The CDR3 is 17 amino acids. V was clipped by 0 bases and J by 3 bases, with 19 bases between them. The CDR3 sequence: CAWSVLRSAKRTDTQYF. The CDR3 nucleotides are TGTGCCTGGAGTGTACTCAGATCCGCGAAGAGGACAGATACGCAGTATTTT.

The chain's CDR3 is CASSPPGTDIQYF. In DNA, the CDR3 is TGTGCCAGTAGCCCCCCAGGAACGGACATTCAGTACTTC. This chain uses TRBV19 with TRBJ2-4, with D unresolved. Per germline, CDR1 LNHDA and CDR2 SQIVND (reference sequence). The CDR3 extends over 13 amino acids. V lost 6 bases to trimming and J lost 8 bases, with 14 bases between them.

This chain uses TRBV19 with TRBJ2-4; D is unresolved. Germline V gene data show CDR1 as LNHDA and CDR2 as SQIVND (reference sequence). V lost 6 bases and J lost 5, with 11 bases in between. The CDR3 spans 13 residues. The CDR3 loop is CASRAREENIQYF. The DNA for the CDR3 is TGTGCCAGTAGGGCCCGAGAGGAAAACATTCAGTACTTC.

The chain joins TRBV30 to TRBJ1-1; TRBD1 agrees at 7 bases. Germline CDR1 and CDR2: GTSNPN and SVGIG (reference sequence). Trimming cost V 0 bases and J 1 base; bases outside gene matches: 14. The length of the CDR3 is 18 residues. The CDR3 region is CAWSVPRQGLSSNTEAFF. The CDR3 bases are TGTGCCTGGAGTGTACCCCGACAGGGACTCTCTTCGAACACTGAAGCTTTCTTT.

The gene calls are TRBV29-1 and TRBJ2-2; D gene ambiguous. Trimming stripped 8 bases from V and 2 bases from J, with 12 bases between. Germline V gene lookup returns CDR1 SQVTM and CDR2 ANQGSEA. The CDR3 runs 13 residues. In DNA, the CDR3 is TGCAGCTTAGGTACCTCAAACACCGGGGAGCTGTTTTTT. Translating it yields CSLGTSNTGELFF.

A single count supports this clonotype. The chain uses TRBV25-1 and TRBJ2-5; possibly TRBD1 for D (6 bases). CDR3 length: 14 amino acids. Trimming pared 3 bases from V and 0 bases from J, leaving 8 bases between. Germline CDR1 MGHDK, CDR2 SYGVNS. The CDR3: CASSDPGDQETQYF. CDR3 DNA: TGTGCCAGCAGTGACCCAGGGGACCAAGAGACCCAGTACTTC.

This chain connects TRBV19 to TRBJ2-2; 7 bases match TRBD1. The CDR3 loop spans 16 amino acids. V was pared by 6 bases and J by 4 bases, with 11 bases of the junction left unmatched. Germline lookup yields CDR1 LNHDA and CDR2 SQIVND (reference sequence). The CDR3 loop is CASRQLSGQSTGELFF. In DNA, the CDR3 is TGTGCCAGTAGGCAGCTTTCGGGACAGTCCACCGGGGAGCTGTTTTTT.

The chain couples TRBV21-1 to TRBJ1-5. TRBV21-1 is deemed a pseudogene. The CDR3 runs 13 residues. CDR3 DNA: TGTGCCAGCAGCCATCTGGGTTTTCAGCCCCAGCATTTT. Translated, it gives CASSHLGFQPQHF.

The DNA for the CDR3 is TGTGCCAGCAGTTTGTCGGGGGGCCAAGAGACCCAGTACTTC. Translated: CASSLSGGQETQYF. The J gene is TRBJ2-5, the V gene TRBV27; 7 nucleotides agree with TRBD2. This CDR3 has 14 amino acids. Germline V gene data show CDR1 as MNHEY and CDR2 as SMNVEV (reference sequence). J lost 1 base, V lost 3 bases, and 2 bases had no gene match.

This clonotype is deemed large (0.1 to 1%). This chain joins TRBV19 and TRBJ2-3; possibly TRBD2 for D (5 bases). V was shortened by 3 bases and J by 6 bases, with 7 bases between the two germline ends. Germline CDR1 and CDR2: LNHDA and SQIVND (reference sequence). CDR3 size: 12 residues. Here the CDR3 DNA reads TGTGCCAGTAGTATCGGCGGGGATACGCAGTATTTT. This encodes CASSIGGDTQYF.

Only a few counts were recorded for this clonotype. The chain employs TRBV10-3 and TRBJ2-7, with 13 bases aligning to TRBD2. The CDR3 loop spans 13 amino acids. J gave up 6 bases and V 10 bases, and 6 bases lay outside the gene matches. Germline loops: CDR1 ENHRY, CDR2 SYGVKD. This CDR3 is CATRTSGGSEQYF. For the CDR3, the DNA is TGTGCCACAAGGACTAGCGGGGGTTCCGAGCAGTACTTC.

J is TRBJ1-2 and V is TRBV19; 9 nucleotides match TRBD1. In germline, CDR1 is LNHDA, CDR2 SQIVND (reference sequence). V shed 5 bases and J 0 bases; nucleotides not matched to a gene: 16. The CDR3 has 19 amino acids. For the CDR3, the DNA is TGTGCCAGTAGTCCCTCCCCCGGGACAGGGTACCGTGCTAACTATGGCTACACCTTC. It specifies CASSPSPGTGYRANYGYTF.

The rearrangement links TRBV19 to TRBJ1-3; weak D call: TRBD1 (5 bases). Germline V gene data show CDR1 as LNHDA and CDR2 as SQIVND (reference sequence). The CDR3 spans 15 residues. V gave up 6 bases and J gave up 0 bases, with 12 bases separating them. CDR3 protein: CASSTGLVSGNTIYF. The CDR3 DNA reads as TGTGCCAGTAGCACGGGACTGGTCTCTGGAAACACCATATATTTT.

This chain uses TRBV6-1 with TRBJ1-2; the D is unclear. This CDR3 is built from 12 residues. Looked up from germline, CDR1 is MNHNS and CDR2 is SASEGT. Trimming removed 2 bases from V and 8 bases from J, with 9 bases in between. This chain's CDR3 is CASSERLKGYTF. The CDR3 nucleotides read TGTGCCAGCAGTGAACGACTGAAAGGCTACACCTTC.

CDR3 region: CATSREQYNYGYTF. CDR3 DNA: TGTGCCACCAGCAGAGAACAGTATAACTATGGCTACACCTTC. The V and J genes are TRBV15 and TRBJ1-2; D is unresolved. V was trimmed by 0 bases and J by 1 base, leaving 6 bases between them. Germline CDR1 LNHNV, CDR2 YYDKDF (reference sequence). This CDR3 region has 14 residues.

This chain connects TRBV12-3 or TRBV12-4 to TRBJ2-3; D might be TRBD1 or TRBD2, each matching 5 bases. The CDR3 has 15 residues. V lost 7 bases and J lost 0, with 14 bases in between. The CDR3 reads CASIRRGPSTDTQYF. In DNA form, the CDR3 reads TGTGCCAGCATCCGCCGGGGACCGAGCACAGATACGCAGTATTTT.

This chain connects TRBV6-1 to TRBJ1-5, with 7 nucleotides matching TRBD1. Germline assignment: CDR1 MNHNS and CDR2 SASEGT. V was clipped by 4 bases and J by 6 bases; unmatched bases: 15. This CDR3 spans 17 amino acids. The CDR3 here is CASSGYPQGIPTQPQHF. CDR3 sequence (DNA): TGTGCCAGCAGTGGCTACCCACAGGGGATTCCCACTCAGCCCCAGCATTTT.

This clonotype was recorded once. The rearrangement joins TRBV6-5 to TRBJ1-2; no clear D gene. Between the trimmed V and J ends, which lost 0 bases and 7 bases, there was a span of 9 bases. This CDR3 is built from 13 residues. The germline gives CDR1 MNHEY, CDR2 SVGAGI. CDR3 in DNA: TGTGCCAGCAGTTACTCGAGGGTCGGTGGCTACACCTTC. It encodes CASSYSRVGGYTF.

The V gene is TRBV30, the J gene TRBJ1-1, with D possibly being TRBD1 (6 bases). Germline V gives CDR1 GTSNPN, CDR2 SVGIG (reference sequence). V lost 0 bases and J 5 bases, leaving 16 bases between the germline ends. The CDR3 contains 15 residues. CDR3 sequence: CAWSVPGGTRTEAFF. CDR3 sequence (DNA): TGTGCCTGGAGTGTACCGGGGGGCACGCGGACTGAAGCTTTCTTT.

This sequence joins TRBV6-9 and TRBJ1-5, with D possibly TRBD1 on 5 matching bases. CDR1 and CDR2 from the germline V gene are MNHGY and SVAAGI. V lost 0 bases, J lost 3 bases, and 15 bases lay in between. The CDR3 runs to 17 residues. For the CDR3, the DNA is TGTGCCAGCAGTTATTCTAGGGGTGGACACTCCAATCAGCCCCAGCATTTT. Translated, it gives CASSYSRGGHSNQPQHF.

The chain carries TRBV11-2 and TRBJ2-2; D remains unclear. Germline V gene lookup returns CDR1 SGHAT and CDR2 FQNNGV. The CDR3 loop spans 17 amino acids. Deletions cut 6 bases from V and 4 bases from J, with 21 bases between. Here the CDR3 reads CASRTPGGRLGTGELFF. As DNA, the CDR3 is TGTGCCAGCAGGACTCCGGGTGGGCGTTTAGGCACCGGGGAGCTGTTTTTT.